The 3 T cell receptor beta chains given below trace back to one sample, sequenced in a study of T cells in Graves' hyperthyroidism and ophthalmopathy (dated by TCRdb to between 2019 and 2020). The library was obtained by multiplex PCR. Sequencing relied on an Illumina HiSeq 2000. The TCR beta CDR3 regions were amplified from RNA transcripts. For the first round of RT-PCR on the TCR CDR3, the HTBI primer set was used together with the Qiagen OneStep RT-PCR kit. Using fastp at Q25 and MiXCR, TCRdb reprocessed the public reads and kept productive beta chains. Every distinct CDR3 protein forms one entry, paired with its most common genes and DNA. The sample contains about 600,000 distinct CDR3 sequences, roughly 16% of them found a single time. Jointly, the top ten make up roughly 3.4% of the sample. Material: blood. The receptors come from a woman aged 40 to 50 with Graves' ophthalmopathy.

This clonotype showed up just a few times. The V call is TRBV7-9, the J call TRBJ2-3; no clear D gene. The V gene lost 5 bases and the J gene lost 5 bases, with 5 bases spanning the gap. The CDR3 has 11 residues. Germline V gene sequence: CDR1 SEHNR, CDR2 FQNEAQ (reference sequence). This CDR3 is CASSGLDTQYF. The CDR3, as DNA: TGTGCCAGCAGCGGCCTAGATACGCAGTATTTT.

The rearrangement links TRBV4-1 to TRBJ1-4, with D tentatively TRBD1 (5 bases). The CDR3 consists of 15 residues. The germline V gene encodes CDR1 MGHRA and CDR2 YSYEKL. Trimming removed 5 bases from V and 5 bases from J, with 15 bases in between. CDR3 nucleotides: TGCGCCAGCAGCGCAACCGGGACGGCAAATGAAAAACTGTTTTTT. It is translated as CASSATGTANEKLFF.

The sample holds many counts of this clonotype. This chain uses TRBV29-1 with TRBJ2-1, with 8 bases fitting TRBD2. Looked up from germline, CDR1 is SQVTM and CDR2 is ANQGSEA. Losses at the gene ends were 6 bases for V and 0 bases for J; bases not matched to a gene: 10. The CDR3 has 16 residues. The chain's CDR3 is CSVAGAHTSSYNEQFF. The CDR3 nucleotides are TGCAGCGTAGCGGGAGCGCATACGAGCTCCTACAATGAGCAGTTCTTC.